This is a list of T cell receptor beta chains from one sample in a study of blood T cell repertoires in COVID-19. Clones were sequenced by immunoSEQ multiplex PCR, and TCRdb holds only the in-frame ones, with some missing. The sample includes under 200,000 clones, roughly 81% of them seen just once. The sequenced sample was peripheral blood. Receptor source: a woman aged 60 to 75 with COVID-19, enrolled during active disease. Both conserved end residues are part of each CDR3.

V gene	CDR3 protein
TRBV5-1	CASSAGTGVDTEAFF
TRBV7-8	CASSARQGSQVRGEQYF
TRBV4-1	CASSQDQTSVSYEQYF
TRBV11-3	CASKSTNTGELFF
TRBV19	CASSIARVAAFF
TRBV2	CASTWAPYSNQPQHF
TRBV19	CATGAGLGTDTQYF
TRBV2	CASKGNRAGADTQYF
TRBV6-2/TRBV6-3	CASSYSSGTGPFRNNQPQHF
TRBV6-5	CASNYRNTEAFF
TRBV2	CASRINRGRTKNTEAFF
TRBV19	CATNDRSSGNTIYF
TRBV29-1	CSVGPLAAYNEQFF
TRBV6-5	CASRSTGVGANVLTF
TRBV7-8	CASSLSPTGNYGYTF
TRBV27	CASRKDRDSNQPQHF